This entry is about one TCR beta chain. Germline V lookup: CDR1 LGHDT, CDR2 YNNKEL (reference sequence). This CDR3 has 13 amino acids. V shed 4 bases, J shed 9 bases, and the junction held 7 bases outside the gene matches. TCRdb re-called the RT-PCR reads through MiXCR, storing one row per CDR3 protein. The profile shows about 680,000 distinct CDR3 sequences, approximately 15% of them singletons. The clonotype originates from a female donor in good health, serving as a healthy control. The chain carries TRBV3-1 and TRBJ2-3; 7 bases are a match to TRBD2. Sequencing was performed on memory CD4+ T cells from blood. DNA of the CDR3: TGTGCCAGCAGCCGGGGAGGGGAGGGGACGCAGTATTTT. Its protein is CASSRGGEGTQYF.